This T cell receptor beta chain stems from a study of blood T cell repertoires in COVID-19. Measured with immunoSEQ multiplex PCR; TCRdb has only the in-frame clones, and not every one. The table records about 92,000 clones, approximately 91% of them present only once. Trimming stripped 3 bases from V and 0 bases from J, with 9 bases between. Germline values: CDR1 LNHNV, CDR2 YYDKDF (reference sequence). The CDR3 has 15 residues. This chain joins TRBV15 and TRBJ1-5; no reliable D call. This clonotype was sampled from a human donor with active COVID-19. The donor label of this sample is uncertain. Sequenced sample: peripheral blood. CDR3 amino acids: CATSSRFHSNQPQHF. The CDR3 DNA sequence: TGTGCCACCAGCAGCCGGTTTCATAGCAATCAGCCCCAGCATTTT. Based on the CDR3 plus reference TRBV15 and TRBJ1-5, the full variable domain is DAMVIQNPRYQVTQFGKPVTLSCSQTLNHNVMYWYQQKSSQAPKLLFHYYDKDFNNEADTPDNFQSRRPNTSFCFLDIRSPGLGDTAMYLCATSSRFHSNQPQHFGDGTRLSIL.